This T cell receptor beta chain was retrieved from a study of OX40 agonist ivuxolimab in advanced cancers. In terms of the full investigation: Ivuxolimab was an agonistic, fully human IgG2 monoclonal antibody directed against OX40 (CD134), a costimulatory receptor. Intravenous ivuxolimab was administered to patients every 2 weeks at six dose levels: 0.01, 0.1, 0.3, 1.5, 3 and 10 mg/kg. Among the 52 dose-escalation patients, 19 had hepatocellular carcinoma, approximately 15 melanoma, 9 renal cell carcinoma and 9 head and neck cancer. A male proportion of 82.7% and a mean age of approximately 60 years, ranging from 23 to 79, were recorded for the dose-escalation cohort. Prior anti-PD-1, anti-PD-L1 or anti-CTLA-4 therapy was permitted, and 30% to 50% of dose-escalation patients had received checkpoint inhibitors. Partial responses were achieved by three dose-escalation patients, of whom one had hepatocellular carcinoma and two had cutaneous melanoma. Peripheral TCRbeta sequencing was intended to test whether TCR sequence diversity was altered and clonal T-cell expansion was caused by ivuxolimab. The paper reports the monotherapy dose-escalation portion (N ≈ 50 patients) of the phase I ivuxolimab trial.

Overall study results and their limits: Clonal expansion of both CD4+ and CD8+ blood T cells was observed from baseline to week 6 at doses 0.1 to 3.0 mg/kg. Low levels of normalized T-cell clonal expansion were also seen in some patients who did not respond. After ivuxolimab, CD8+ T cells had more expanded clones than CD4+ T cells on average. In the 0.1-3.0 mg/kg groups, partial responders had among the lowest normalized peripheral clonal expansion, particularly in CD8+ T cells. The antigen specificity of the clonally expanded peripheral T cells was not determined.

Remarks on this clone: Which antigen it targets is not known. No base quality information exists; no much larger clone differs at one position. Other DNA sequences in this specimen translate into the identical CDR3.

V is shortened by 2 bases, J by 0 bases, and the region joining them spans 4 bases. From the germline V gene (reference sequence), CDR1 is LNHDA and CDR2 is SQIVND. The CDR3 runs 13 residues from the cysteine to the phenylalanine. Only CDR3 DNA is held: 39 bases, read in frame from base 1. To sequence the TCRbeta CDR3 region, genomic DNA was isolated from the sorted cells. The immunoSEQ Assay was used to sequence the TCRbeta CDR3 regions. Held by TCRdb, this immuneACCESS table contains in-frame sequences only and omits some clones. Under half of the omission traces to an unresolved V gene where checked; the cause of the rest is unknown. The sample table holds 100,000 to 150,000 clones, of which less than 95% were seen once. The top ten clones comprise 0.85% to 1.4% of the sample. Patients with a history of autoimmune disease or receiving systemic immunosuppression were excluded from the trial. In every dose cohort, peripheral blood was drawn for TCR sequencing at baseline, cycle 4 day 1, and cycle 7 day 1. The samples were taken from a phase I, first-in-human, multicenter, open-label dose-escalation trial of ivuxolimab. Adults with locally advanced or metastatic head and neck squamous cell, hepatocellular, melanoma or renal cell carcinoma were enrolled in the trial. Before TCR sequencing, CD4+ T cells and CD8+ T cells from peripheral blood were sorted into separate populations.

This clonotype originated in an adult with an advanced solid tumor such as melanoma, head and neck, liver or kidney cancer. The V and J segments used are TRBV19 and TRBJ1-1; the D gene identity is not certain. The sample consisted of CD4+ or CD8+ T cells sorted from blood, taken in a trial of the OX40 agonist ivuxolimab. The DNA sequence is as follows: TGTGCCAGTAGTATAAGCGTGAACACTGAAGCTTTCTTT. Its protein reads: CASSISVNTEAFF.